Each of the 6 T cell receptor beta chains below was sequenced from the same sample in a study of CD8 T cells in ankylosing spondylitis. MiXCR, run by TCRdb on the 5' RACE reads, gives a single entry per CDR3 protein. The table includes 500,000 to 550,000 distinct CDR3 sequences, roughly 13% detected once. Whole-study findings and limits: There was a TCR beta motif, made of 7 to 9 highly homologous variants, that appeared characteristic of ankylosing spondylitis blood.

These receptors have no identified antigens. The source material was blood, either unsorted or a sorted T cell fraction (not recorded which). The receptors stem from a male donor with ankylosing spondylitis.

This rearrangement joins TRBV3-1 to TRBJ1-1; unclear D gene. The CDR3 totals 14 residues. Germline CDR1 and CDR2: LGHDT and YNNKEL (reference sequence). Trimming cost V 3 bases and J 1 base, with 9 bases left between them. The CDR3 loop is CASSQLDKNTEAFF. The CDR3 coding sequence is TGTGCCAGCAGCCAGCTCGACAAGAACACTGAAGCTTTCTTT. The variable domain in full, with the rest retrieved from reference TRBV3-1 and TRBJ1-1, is DTAVSQTPKYLVTQMGNDKSIKCEQNLGHDTMYWYKQDSKKFLKIMFSYNNKELIINETVPNRFSPKSPDKAHLNLHINSLELGDSAVYFCASSQLDKNTEAFFGQGTRLTVV.

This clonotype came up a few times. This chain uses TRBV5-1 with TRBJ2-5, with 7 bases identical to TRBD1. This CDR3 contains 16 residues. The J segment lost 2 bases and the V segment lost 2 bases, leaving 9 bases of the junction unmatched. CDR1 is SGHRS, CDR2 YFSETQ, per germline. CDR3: CASSFPSGTAQETQYF. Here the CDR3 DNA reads TGCGCCAGCAGCTTTCCATCCGGGACAGCGCAAGAGACCCAGTACTTC. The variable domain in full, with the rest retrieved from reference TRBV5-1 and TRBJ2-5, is KAGVTQTPRYLIKTRGQQVTLSCSPISGHRSVSWYQQTPGQGLQFLFEYFSETQRNKGNFPGRFSGRQFSNSRSEMNVSTLELGDSALYLCASSFPSGTAQETQYFGPGTRLLVL.

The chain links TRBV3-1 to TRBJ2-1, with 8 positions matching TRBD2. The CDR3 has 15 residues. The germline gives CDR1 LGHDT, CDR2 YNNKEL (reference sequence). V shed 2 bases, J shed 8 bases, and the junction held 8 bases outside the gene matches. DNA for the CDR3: TGTGCCAGCAGCCAATTCGTTGCGGGAGGACATGAGCAGTTCTTC. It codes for CASSQFVAGGHEQFF.

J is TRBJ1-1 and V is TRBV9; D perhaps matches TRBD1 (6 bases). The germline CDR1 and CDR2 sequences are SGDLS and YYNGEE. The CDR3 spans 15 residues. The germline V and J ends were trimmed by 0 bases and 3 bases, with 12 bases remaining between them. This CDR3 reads CASSVAGARDTEAFF. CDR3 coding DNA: TGTGCCAGCAGCGTAGCGGGGGCTCGGGACACTGAAGCTTTCTTT.

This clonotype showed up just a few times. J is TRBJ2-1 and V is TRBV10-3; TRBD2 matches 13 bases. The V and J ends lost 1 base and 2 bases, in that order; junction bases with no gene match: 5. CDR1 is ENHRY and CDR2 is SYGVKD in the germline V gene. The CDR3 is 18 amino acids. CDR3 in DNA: TGTGCCATCAGTGAGTACCCCGGGACTAGCGGGACCTACAATGAGCAGTTCTTC. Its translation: CAISEYPGTSGTYNEQFF.

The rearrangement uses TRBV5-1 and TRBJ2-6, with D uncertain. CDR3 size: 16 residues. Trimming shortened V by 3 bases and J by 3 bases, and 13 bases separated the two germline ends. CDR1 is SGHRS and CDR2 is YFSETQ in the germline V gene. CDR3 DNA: TGCGCCAGCAGCTCCTTAAACAGTGTTGGGGCCAACGTCCTGACTTTC. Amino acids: CASSSLNSVGANVLTF. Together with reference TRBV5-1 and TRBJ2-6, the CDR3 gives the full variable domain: KAGVTQTPRYLIKTRGQQVTLSCSPISGHRSVSWYQQTPGQGLQFLFEYFSETQRNKGNFPGRFSGRQFSNSRSEMNVSTLELGDSALYLCASSSLNSVGANVLTFGAGSRLTVL.